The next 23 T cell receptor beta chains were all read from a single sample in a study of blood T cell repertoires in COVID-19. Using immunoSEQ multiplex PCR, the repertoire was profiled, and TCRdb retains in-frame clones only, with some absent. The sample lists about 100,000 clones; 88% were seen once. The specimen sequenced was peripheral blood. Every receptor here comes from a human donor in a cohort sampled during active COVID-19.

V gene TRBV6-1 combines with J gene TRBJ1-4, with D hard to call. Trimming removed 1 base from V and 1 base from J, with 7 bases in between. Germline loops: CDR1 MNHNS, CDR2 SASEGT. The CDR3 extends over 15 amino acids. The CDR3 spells CASSEERVTNEKLFF. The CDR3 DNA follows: TGTGCCAGCAGTGAAGAGAGGGTAACTAATGAAAAACTGTTTTTT.

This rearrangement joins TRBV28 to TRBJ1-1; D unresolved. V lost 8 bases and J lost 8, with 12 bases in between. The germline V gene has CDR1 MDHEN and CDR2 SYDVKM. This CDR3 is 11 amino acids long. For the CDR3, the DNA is TGTGCCAGCGATTATCGGAGGGAAGCTTTCTTT. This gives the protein CASDYRREAFF.

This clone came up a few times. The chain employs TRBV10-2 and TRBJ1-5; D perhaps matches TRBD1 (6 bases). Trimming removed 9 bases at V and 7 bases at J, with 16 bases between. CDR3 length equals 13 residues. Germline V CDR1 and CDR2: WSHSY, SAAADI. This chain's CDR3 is CASSTGQGQPQHF. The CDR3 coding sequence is TGCGCCAGTTCGACAGGCCAGGGACAGCCCCAGCATTTT.

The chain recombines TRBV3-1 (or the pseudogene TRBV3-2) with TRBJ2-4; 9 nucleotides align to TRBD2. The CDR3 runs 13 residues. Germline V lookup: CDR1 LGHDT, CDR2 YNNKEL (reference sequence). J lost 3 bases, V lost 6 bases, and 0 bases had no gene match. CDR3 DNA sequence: TGTGCCAGCAGTAGCGGGAGCAAAAACATTCAGTACTTC. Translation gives CASSSGSKNIQYF.

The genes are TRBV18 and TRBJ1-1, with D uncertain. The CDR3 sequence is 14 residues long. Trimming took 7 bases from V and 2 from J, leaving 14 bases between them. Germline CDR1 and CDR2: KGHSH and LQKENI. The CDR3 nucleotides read TGTGCCAGCTTAAATAACAGACAAAACACTGAAGCTTTCTTT. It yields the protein CASLNNRQNTEAFF.

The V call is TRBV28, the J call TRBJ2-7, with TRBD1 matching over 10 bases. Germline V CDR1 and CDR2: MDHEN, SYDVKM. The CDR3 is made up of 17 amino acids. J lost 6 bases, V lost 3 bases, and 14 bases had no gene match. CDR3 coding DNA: TGTGCCAGCAGTTTTATAAGAGGGGGACAGGGGCAGATCGAGCAGTACTTC. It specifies CASSFIRGGQGQIEQYF.

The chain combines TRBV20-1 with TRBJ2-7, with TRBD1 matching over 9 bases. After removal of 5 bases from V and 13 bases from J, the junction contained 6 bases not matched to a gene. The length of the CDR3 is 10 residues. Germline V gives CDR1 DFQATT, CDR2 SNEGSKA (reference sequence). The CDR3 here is CSAAPGQGYF. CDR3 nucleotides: TGCAGTGCTGCACCGGGACAGGGTTACTTC.

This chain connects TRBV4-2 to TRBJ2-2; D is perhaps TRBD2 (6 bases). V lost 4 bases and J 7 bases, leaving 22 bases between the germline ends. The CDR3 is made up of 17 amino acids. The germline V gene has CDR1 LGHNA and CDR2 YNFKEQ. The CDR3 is CASSLDLQVWGDGELFF. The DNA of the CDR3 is TGTGCCAGCAGCCTCGACCTCCAGGTTTGGGGGGACGGGGAGCTGTTTTTT.

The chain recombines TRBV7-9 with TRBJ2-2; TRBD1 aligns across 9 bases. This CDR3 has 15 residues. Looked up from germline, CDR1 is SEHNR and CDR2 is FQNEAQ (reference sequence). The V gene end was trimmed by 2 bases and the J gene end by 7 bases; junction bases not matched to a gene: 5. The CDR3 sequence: CASSLSGTGFGELFF. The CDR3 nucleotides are TGTGCCAGCAGCTTAAGTGGGACAGGGTTCGGGGAGCTGTTTTTT.

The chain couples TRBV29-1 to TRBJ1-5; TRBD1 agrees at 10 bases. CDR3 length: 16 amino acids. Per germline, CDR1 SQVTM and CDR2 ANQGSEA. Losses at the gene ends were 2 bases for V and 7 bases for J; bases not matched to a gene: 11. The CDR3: CSVEIGGTGVGQPQHF. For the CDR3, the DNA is TGCAGCGTTGAAATTGGGGGGACAGGGGTAGGACAGCCCCAGCATTTT.

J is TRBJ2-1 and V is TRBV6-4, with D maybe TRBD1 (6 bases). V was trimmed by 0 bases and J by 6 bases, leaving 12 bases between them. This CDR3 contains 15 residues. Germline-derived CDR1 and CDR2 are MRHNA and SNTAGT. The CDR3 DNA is TGTGCCAGCAGTGACTCGGGGGCCCCAGGCAATGAGCAGTTCTTC. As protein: CASSDSGAPGNEQFF.

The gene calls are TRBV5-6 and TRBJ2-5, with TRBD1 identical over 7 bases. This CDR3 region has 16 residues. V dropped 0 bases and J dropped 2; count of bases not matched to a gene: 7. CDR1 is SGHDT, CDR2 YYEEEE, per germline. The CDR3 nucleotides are TGTGCCAGCAGCTTGGGGGGCAGGGGGTATCAAGAGACCCAGTACTTC. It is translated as CASSLGGRGYQETQYF.

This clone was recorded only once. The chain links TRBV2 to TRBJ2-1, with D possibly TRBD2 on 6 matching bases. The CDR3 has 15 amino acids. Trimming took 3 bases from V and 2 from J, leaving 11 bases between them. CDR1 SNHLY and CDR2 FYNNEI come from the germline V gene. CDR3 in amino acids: CASSEPSVTYNEQFF. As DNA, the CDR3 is TGTGCCAGCAGTGAGCCTAGCGTTACCTACAATGAGCAGTTCTTC.

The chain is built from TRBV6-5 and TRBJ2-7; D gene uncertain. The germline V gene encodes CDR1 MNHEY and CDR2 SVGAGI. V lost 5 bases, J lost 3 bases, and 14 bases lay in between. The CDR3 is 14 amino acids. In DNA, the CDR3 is TGTGCCAGCAGTCCTAATTGGGCATACTACGAGCAGTACTTC. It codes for CASSPNWAYYEQYF.

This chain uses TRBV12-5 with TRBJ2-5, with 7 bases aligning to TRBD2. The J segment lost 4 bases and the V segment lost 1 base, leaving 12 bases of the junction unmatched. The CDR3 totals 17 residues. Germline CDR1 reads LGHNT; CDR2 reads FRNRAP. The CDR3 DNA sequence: TGTGCTAGTGGTTTGGGCGGAAACGGGAGGCGGGCAGAGACCCAGTACTTC. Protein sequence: CASGLGGNGRRAETQYF.

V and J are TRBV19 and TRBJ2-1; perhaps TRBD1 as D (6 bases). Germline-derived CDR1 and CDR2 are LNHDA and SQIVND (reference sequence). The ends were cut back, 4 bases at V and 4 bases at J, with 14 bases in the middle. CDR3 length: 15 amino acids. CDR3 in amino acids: CASSRGGMSYNEQFF. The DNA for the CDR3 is TGTGCCAGTAGTAGAGGGGGAATGAGTTACAATGAGCAGTTCTTC.

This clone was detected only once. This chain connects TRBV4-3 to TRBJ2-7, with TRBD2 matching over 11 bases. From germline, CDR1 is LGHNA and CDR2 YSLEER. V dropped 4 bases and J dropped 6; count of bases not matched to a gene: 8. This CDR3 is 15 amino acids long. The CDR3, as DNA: TGCGCCAGCAGCCCACTACTAGCGGGAGATGTCGAGCAGTACTTC. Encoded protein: CASSPLLAGDVEQYF.

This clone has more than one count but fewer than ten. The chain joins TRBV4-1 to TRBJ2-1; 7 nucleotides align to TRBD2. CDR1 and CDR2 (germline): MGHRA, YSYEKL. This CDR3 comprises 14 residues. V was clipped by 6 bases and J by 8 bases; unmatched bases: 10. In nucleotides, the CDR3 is TGCGCCAGCAGTCAACCGACTAGCCCCTATGAGCAGTTCTTC. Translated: CASSQPTSPYEQFF.

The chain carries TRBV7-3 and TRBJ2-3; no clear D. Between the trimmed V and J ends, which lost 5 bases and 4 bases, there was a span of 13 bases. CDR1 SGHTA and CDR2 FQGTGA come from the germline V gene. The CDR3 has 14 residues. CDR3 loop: CASSPPNSPDTQYF. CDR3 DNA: TGTGCCAGCAGCCCCCCGAATAGCCCAGATACGCAGTATTTT.

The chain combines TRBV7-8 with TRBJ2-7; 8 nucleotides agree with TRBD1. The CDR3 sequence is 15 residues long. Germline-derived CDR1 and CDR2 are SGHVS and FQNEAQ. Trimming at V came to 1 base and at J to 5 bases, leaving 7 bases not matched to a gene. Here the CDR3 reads CASSLEGAGGDEQYF. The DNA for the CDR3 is TGTGCCAGCAGCTTAGAGGGGGCAGGGGGCGACGAGCAGTACTTC.

DNA of the CDR3: TGTGCCCGCGGGTGGAGTAACACTGAAGCTTTCTTT. Translated: CARGWSNTEAFF. This sequence joins TRBV30 and TRBJ1-1; D is unresolved. This CDR3 contains 12 residues. The V end was cut by 8 bases, the J end by 2 bases, with 12 bases between. Per the germline V gene, CDR1 is GTSNPN and CDR2 is SVGIG (reference sequence).

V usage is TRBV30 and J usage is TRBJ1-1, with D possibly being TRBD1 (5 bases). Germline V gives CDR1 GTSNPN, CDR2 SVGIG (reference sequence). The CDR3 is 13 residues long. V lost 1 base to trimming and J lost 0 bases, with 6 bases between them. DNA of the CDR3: TGTGCCTGGAGTGACAGGCTGAACACTGAAGCTTTCTTT. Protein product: CAWSDRLNTEAFF. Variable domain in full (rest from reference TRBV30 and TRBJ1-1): SQTIHQWPATLVQPVGSPLSLECTVEGTSNPNLYWYRQAAGRGLQLLFYSVGIGQISSEVPQNLSASRPQDRQFILSSKKLLLSDSGFYLCAWSDRLNTEAFFGQGTRLTVV.

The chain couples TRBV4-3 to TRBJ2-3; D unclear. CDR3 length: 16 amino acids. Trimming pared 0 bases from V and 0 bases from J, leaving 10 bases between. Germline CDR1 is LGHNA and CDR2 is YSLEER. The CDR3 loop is CASSQEPAVSTDTQYF. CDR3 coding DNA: TGCGCCAGCAGCCAAGAGCCTGCGGTAAGCACAGATACGCAGTATTTT.